A single sample gave rise to the 21 T cell receptor beta chains below, sequenced in a study of blood T cell repertoires in COVID-19. Here immunoSEQ multiplex PCR was the method, and the copy in TCRdb shows in-frame clones only, minus some. Of fewer than 80,000 clones in the sample, about nine tenths are singletons; the top ten hold about 2.7%. The sample was peripheral blood. The receptor set was obtained from a human donor in a cohort sampled during active COVID-19.

This chain links TRBV15 with TRBJ1-2; D not resolved. The CDR3 loop spans 14 amino acids. V was pared by 5 bases and J by 3 bases, with 13 bases between. CDR1 LNHNV and CDR2 YYDKDF come from the germline V gene (reference sequence). CDR3 amino acids: CATSPPAADYGYTF. For the CDR3, the DNA is TGTGCCACCAGCCCACCCGCGGCCGACTATGGCTACACCTTC. Combining the CDR3 with reference TRBV15 and TRBJ1-2 gives the whole variable domain DAMVIQNPRYQVTQFGKPVTLSCSQTLNHNVMYWYQQKSSQAPKLLFHYYDKDFNNEADTPDNFQSRRPNTSFCFLDIRSPGLGDTAMYLCATSPPAADYGYTFGSGTRLTVV.

The rearrangement links TRBV24-1 to TRBJ2-3; 9 nucleotides match TRBD2. In germline, CDR1 is KGHDR, CDR2 SFDVKD. V lost 5 bases, J lost 3 bases, and 11 bases stayed unmatched. This CDR3 contains 17 residues. The CDR3 here is CATSGGSGGFATDTQYF. The CDR3 DNA follows: TGTGCCACCAGTGGTGGTAGCGGGGGATTCGCTACAGATACGCAGTATTTT.

The rearrangement joins TRBV5-1 to TRBJ2-3; TRBD1 agrees at 8 bases. Unmatched junction bases numbered 5, after V lost 2 bases and J lost 3 bases. The germline gives CDR1 SGHRS, CDR2 YFSETQ. This CDR3 region has 15 residues. CDR3 residues: CASSFSTGETDTQYF. The DNA of the CDR3 is TGCGCCAGCAGCTTTTCGACAGGGGAAACAGATACGCAGTATTTT.

The chain links TRBV7-9 to TRBJ2-1; TRBD1 matches 9 bases. Germline V lookup: CDR1 SEHNR, CDR2 FQNEAQ (reference sequence). The V gene end was trimmed by 5 bases and the J gene end by 15 bases; junction bases not matched to a gene: 8. This CDR3 is built from 12 residues. CDR3 sequence: CASSPDRGTLFF. The DNA of the CDR3 is TGTGCCAGCAGCCCGGACAGGGGCACCTTGTTCTTC.

The rearrangement joins TRBV5-6 to TRBJ2-3, with D uncertain. Germline V gene lookup returns CDR1 SGHDT and CDR2 YYEEEE. V lost 4 bases and J lost 1, with 19 bases in between. The CDR3 spans 17 residues. CDR3 region: CASSPIPGDLRTDTQYF. CDR3 sequence (DNA): TGTGCCAGCAGCCCCATCCCCGGAGACTTACGCACAGATACGCAGTATTTT.

Regarding this clone: Other DNA variants within this sample encode the same CDR3. The V and J genes are TRBV28 and TRBJ1-5; possibly TRBD1 for D (6 bases). CDR1 is MDHEN and CDR2 is SYDVKM in the germline V gene. Trimming took off 5 bases at V and 0 bases at J, with 11 bases between the two ends. The CDR3 contains 15 residues. The CDR3 spells CASSPLRGSNQPQHF. CDR3 bases: TGTGCCAGCAGTCCCCTCAGGGGTAGCAATCAGCCCCAGCATTTT.

The chain joins TRBV7-2 to TRBJ2-5; no reliable D call. The CDR3 is 13 residues long. Germline V gives CDR1 SGHTA, CDR2 FQGNSA. V lost 7 bases, J lost 4 bases, and 13 bases lay in between. The CDR3 is CASTLPPSETQYF. CDR3 coding DNA: TGTGCCAGCACCCTACCCCCATCAGAGACCCAGTACTTC.

The rearrangement links TRBV5-1 to TRBJ2-4; the D gene is possibly TRBD1 (6 bases). Per the germline V gene, CDR1 is SGHRS and CDR2 is YFSETQ. V lost 8 bases and J 6 bases, leaving 27 bases between the germline ends. The length of the CDR3 is 17 residues. The CDR3 loop reads CARDLPRAGPGVNIQYF. CDR3 in DNA: TGCGCCAGAGACCTACCGCGGGCAGGGCCAGGGGTAAACATTCAGTACTTC. Filled out from reference TRBV5-1 and TRBJ2-4, the complete variable domain reads KAGVTQTPRYLIKTRGQQVTLSCSPISGHRSVSWYQQTPGQGLQFLFEYFSETQRNKGNFPGRFSGRQFSNSRSEMNVSTLELGDSALYLCARDLPRAGPGVNIQYFGAGTRLSVL.

V gene TRBV2 combines with J gene TRBJ2-2, with TRBD1 matching 8 bases. Germline V lookup: CDR1 SNHLY, CDR2 FYNNEI. V dropped 7 bases and J dropped 5; count of bases not matched to a gene: 0. This CDR3 region has 12 residues. CDR3: CASNRGTGELFF. CDR3 bases: TGTGCCAGCAACAGGGGGACCGGGGAGCTGTTTTTT.

V usage is TRBV7-2 and J usage is TRBJ2-1, with 9 nucleotides matching TRBD2. CDR1 is SGHTA and CDR2 is FQGNSA in the germline V gene. This CDR3 is built from 17 residues. The junction had 13 bases not matched to a gene; V was cut back by 1 base and J by 9 bases. CDR3 residues: CASSLVSGTSRRGEQFF. CDR3 sequence (DNA): TGTGCCAGCAGCTTAGTATCCGGGACTAGCCGGCGCGGTGAGCAGTTCTTC. The full variable domain, its missing parts supplied by reference TRBV7-2 and TRBJ2-1, is GAGVSQSPSNKVTEKGKDVELRCDPISGHTALYWYRQSLGQGLEFLIYFQGNSAPDKSGLPSDRFSAERTGGSVSTLTIQRTQQEDSAVYLCASSLVSGTSRRGEQFFGPGTRLTVL.

This clone occurred once. The chain recombines TRBV7-8 with TRBJ2-7; 7 bases align to TRBD1. Losses at the gene ends were 3 bases for V and 6 bases for J; bases not matched to a gene: 14. Germline-derived CDR1 and CDR2 are SGHVS and FQNEAQ. The CDR3 is 16 residues long. CDR3: CASSFQGTALGGEQYF. The CDR3 DNA sequence: TGTGCCAGCAGCTTCCAGGGGACAGCCCTAGGTGGCGAGCAGTACTTC.

V and J are TRBV27 and TRBJ2-7; 9 positions match TRBD2. The CDR3 extends over 16 amino acids. CDR1 and CDR2 from the germline V gene are MNHEY and SMNVEV (reference sequence). J gave up 0 bases and V 0 bases, and 3 bases lay outside the gene matches. The CDR3 sequence is CASSLSGLARSYEQYF. In DNA, the CDR3 is TGTGCCAGCAGTTTATCGGGACTAGCTCGCTCCTACGAGCAGTACTTC.

V gene TRBV30 combines with J gene TRBJ2-3, with TRBD1 as a possible D gene (5 bases). Germline assignment: CDR1 GTSNPN and CDR2 SVGIG (reference sequence). CDR3 length: 15 amino acids. V lost 5 bases and J 4 bases, leaving 19 bases between the germline ends. CDR3 DNA: TGTGCCTGGGACCATCAGGGTGGATTGGCAGATACGCAGTATTTT. Encoded protein: CAWDHQGGLADTQYF.

This chain connects TRBV6-5 to TRBJ2-5, with 11 bases aligning to TRBD2. The length of the CDR3 is 15 residues. V lost 3 bases, J lost 5 bases, and 5 bases stayed unmatched. Per the germline V gene, CDR1 is MNHEY and CDR2 is SVGAGI. In nucleotides, the CDR3 is TGTGCCAGCAGTTATTCGACTAGCGGGATTGAGACCCAGTACTTC. Protein: CASSYSTSGIETQYF.

This clone showed up just a few times. CDR3 protein: CASSRNRENTEAFF. The DNA of the CDR3 is TGTGCCAGCAGCCGAAACCGGGAGAACACTGAAGCTTTCTTT. This sequence joins TRBV7-9 and TRBJ1-1; no clear D gene. CDR1 is SEHNR, CDR2 FQNEAQ, per germline (reference sequence). V lost 5 bases, J lost 1 base, and 11 bases lay in between. The CDR3 covers 14 residues.

The chain links TRBV6-2 or TRBV6-3 to TRBJ2-2, with 8 positions matching TRBD2. V trimming: 7 bases; J trimming: 0 bases; junction bases outside the gene matches: 19. CDR3 size: 20 residues. From germline, CDR1 is MNHEY and CDR2 SVGEGT. The CDR3 DNA is TGTGCCAGCATCCCGTATGAATCGGGGTTAGCGGGATCGAACACCGGGGAGCTGTTTTTT. Translated, it gives CASIPYESGLAGSNTGELFF.

The chain uses TRBV5-6 and TRBJ2-7; possibly TRBD2 for D (5 bases). The CDR3 covers 16 residues. V was shortened by 2 bases and J by 1 base, with 16 bases between the two germline ends. In germline, CDR1 is SGHDT, CDR2 YYEEEE. The CDR3 here is CASSFSAGGRSYEQYF. The CDR3, as DNA: TGTGCCAGCAGCTTTTCGGCGGGTGGACGGTCCTACGAGCAGTACTTC.

The rearrangement joins TRBV28 to TRBJ2-1; 14 bases are a match to TRBD2. The CDR3 totals 15 residues. Germline loops: CDR1 MDHEN, CDR2 SYDVKM. With V trimmed by 5 bases and J by 9 bases, 6 bases remained unmatched. The CDR3 DNA is TGTGCCAGCAGTAAGGGGACTAGCGGGAGCCGTGAGCAGTTCTTC. Its translation is CASSKGTSGSREQFF. Full variable domain (outside the CDR3, taken from reference TRBV28 and TRBJ2-1): DVKVTQSSRYLVKRTGEKVFLECVQDMDHENMFWYRQDPGLGLRLIYFSYDVKMKEKGDIPEGYSVSREKKERFSLILESASTNQTSMYLCASSKGTSGSREQFFGPGTRLTVL.

DNA for the CDR3: TGTGCCAGCAGCCAAGTATCGGGAGCCTATAATTCACCCCTCCACTTT. This translates into CASSQVSGAYNSPLHF. The chain couples TRBV4-2 to TRBJ1-6; D is unresolved. Looked up from germline, CDR1 is LGHNA and CDR2 is YNFKEQ. The CDR3 runs 16 residues. The germline V and J ends were trimmed by 1 base and 2 bases, with 9 bases remaining between them.

The V gene is TRBV19, the J gene TRBJ1-1, with 9 positions matching TRBD1. CDR3 length: 14 amino acids. The germline V gene has CDR1 LNHDA and CDR2 SQIVND (reference sequence). V trimming: 1 base; J trimming: 5 bases; junction bases outside the gene matches: 2. Written as DNA, the CDR3 is TGTGCCAGTAGTATAGGAGGACAGGGGACTGAAGCTTTCTTT. It yields the protein CASSIGGQGTEAFF.

The chain joins TRBV24-1 to TRBJ2-7, with unresolved D. CDR1 and CDR2 from the germline V gene are KGHDR and SFDVKD. The V end lost 0 bases, the J end lost 0 bases, and 8 bases lay between the germline ends. This CDR3 contains 15 residues. CDR3 DNA sequence: TGTGCCACCAGTGATTTGTCAGGCAACTCCTACGAGCAGTACTTC. This encodes CATSDLSGNSYEQYF.